These 29 T cell receptor beta chains came from one sample sequenced in a study of blood T cells in healthy people across ages (dated by TCRdb to 2014 to 2015). The receptor library was made with 5' RACE. These reads were obtained on an Illumina HiSeq 2500. A second roughly 7 to 11 cycle PCR used a sample-barcoded 5' primer and a J-beta primer mix. Starting from the raw public reads, TCRdb applied fastp trimming at Q25, assembled clones with MiXCR and retained in-frame beta chains. Every CDR3 protein is listed once, alongside the most common genes and DNA of its rows. The sample table shows hundreds of thousands of distinct CDR3 sequences, and roughly three fifths are seen once. Jointly, the top ten make up approximately 24% of the sample. The sample was blood. Every receptor here comes from a man aged 35-49 years in good health.

This clonotype was picked up a small number of times. This rearrangement joins TRBV2 to TRBJ2-4; 12 positions match TRBD2. The CDR3 totals 15 residues. V was pared by 6 bases and J by 4 bases, with 4 bases of the junction left unmatched. The germline CDR1 and CDR2 sequences are SNHLY and FYNNEI. The CDR3 DNA reads TGTGCCAGCAGACGACTAGCGGGGGCTAAAAACATTCAGTACTTC. Translated: CASRRLAGAKNIQYF. The full variable domain, its missing parts supplied by reference TRBV2 and TRBJ2-4, is EPEVTQTPSHQVTQMGQEVILRCVPISNHLYFYWYRQILGQKVEFLVSFYNNEISEKSEIFDDQFSVERPDGSNFTLKIRSTKLEDSAMYFCASRRLAGAKNIQYFGAGTRLSVL.

This clonotype came up a few times. The chain couples TRBV5-1 to TRBJ1-2; 8 nucleotides line up with TRBD1. Germline V gene sequence: CDR1 SGHRS, CDR2 YFSETQ. The CDR3 length is 15 residues. The junction had 8 bases not matched to a gene; V was cut back by 4 bases and J by 3 bases. In DNA form, the CDR3 reads TGCGCCAGCAGCCAAGGGCAGGGGGCTGACTATGGCTACACCTTC. Its protein product is CASSQGQGADYGYTF.

This rearrangement joins TRBV5-1 to TRBJ2-7, with 7 positions matching TRBD2. CDR1 is SGHRS and CDR2 is YFSETQ in the germline V gene. This CDR3 has 14 residues. V gave up 6 bases and J gave up 2 bases; unmatched junction bases: 8. The CDR3 DNA reads TGCGCCAGCACCCTTGGGGCGGGAGCCTACGAGCAGTACTTC. This codes for CASTLGAGAYEQYF.

The rearrangement links TRBV11-2 to TRBJ2-2, with D possibly being TRBD2 (5 bases). CDR1 and CDR2 from the germline V gene are SGHAT and FQNNGV. Trimming pared 1 base from V and 6 bases from J, leaving 15 bases between. The CDR3 is made up of 16 amino acids. CDR3 bases: TGTGCCAGCAGCTTAGGGGCTAGCAATATTCCCGGGGAGCTGTTTTTT. It specifies CASSLGASNIPGELFF.

The V call is TRBV5-1, the J call TRBJ2-5; D unclear. The V and J ends lost 4 bases and 7 bases respectively, with 14 bases between them. Germline-derived CDR1 and CDR2 are SGHRS and YFSETQ. The CDR3 is 13 amino acids. Here the CDR3 DNA reads TGCGCCAGCAGCCAAAACCTAGAAGGGACCCAGTACTTC. Translated, it gives CASSQNLEGTQYF.

The chain employs TRBV20-1 and TRBJ2-5; 9 nucleotides align to TRBD2. CDR1 and CDR2 (germline): DFQATT, SNEGSKA (reference sequence). The trim removed 3 bases at V and 5 bases at J, leaving 13 bases unmatched. The CDR3 has 16 residues. The CDR3 region is CSARIGGRAGGETQYF. The DNA for the CDR3 is TGCAGTGCTAGGATTGGCGGGAGGGCCGGGGGTGAGACCCAGTACTTC.

The chain is built from TRBV20-1 and TRBJ1-2, with TRBD1 matching over 7 bases. The CDR3 spans 14 residues. V lost 4 bases to trimming and J lost 2 bases; unmatched junction nucleotides: 7. Germline CDR1 and CDR2: DFQATT and SNEGSKA (reference sequence). The CDR3 is CSATLPQGNYGYTF. The CDR3 nucleotides read TGCAGTGCTACTCTTCCACAGGGGAACTATGGCTACACCTTC.

This clonotype was seen a few times. The V gene is TRBV29-1, the J gene TRBJ2-1; 8 bases agree with TRBD1. This CDR3 is 15 amino acids long. With V trimmed by 3 bases and J by 5 bases, 9 bases remained unmatched. CDR1 SQVTM and CDR2 ANQGSEA come from the germline V gene. The CDR3 here is CSVEGRGLGHNEQFF. The DNA of the CDR3 is TGCAGCGTTGAGGGCAGGGGGCTCGGGCACAATGAGCAGTTCTTC.

The chain couples TRBV28 to TRBJ2-3, with D unresolved. In germline, CDR1 is MDHEN, CDR2 SYDVKM. The CDR3 spans 15 residues. V lost 4 bases and J 5 bases, leaving 16 bases between the germline ends. CDR3 in amino acids: CASSSSRTFGDTQYF. The CDR3 bases are TGTGCCAGCAGTTCAAGCAGAACGTTCGGAGATACGCAGTATTTT.

J is TRBJ2-1 and V is TRBV11-2; 9 positions agree with TRBD2. CDR1 is SGHAT and CDR2 is FQNNGV in the germline V gene. J lost 7 bases, V lost 5 bases, and 12 bases had no gene match. The CDR3 sequence is 16 residues long. CDR3 DNA: TGTGCCAGCAGCGTTACCCGGGCGGGAGGGCGAAATGAGCAGTTCTTC. Translating gives CASSVTRAGGRNEQFF.

This clonotype has more than one count but fewer than ten. V usage is TRBV15 and J usage is TRBJ1-1, with unresolved D. Trimming took off 5 bases at V and 1 base at J, with 20 bases between the two ends. Germline V lookup: CDR1 LNHNV, CDR2 YYDKDF (reference sequence). The CDR3 consists of 17 residues. The CDR3 reads CATSPRRSTTRNTEAFF. In DNA form, the CDR3 reads TGTGCCACCAGCCCCCGAAGGTCTACCACACGGAACACTGAAGCTTTCTTT.

This clonotype appeared a few times. V is TRBV10-3 and J is TRBJ1-2; the match to TRBD1 covers 8 bases. The V gene's germline CDR1 is ENHRY and CDR2 SYGVKD. The CDR3 is 12 residues long. The ends lost 11 bases at V and 8 bases at J; junction bases unmatched: 10. CDR3 loop: CASKKDRDGYTF. The CDR3 DNA reads as TGTGCCTCAAAAAAGGACAGGGACGGCTACACCTTC.

The chain joins TRBV24-1 to TRBJ1-4, with 7 bases lining up with TRBD1. Germline values: CDR1 KGHDR, CDR2 SFDVKD. The length of the CDR3 is 14 residues. Trimming removed 5 bases from V and 5 bases from J; junction bases left unmatched: 4. The CDR3 loop reads CATSAGQRNEKLFF. CDR3 DNA: TGTGCCACCAGTGCGGGACAGAGAAATGAAAAACTGTTTTTT.

The rearrangement links TRBV7-6 to TRBJ2-7; D gene unclear. Germline assignment: CDR1 SGHVS and CDR2 FNYEAQ. The CDR3 has 14 amino acids. V was clipped by 5 bases and J by 3 bases, with 14 bases between them. The CDR3 bases are TGTGCCAGCAGCCCAAATTCCGTCGGCTACGAGCAGTACTTC. This translates into CASSPNSVGYEQYF.

The sample holds a few counts of this clonotype. V and J are TRBV20-1 and TRBJ2-7; D is uncertain. The V gene lost 5 bases and the J gene lost 6 bases, with 11 bases spanning the gap. In germline, CDR1 is DFQATT, CDR2 SNEGSKA (reference sequence). The CDR3 has 11 amino acids. The CDR3, as DNA: TGCAGTGCTCGGACCTTAAGCGAGCAGTACTTC. As protein: CSARTLSEQYF.

Written as DNA, the CDR3 is TGTGCCAGCAGTGCCCGGGACAGGGGCTACAATGAGCAGTACTTC. It yields the protein CASSARDRGYNEQYF. This chain links TRBV6-4 with TRBJ2-5, with TRBD1 identical over 10 bases. Trimming cost V 4 bases and J 11 bases; bases outside gene matches: 13. The V gene's germline CDR1 is MRHNA and CDR2 SNTAGT. This CDR3 spans 15 amino acids.

The V gene is TRBV3-1, the J gene TRBJ2-7, with 11 bases lining up with TRBD1. The CDR3 extends over 17 amino acids. Germline V CDR1 and CDR2: LGHDT, YNNKEL (reference sequence). The trim removed 4 bases at V and 2 bases at J, leaving 10 bases unmatched. The CDR3 loop is CASSPLLDRGLPYEQYF. In nucleotides, the CDR3 is TGTGCCAGCAGCCCTTTATTGGACAGGGGGCTTCCCTACGAGCAGTACTTC.

The chain combines TRBV2 with TRBJ1-2; 7 bases match TRBD1. With 7 bases clipped from V and 7 bases from J, the junction kept 6 bases outside the gene matches. The CDR3 loop spans 12 amino acids. CDR1 is SNHLY, CDR2 FYNNEI, per germline. This CDR3 is CASINQGGGYTF. The CDR3 nucleotides are TGTGCCAGCATAAACCAGGGGGGTGGCTACACCTTC.

This clonotype was picked up a small number of times. The chain employs TRBV7-2 and TRBJ1-1; D unclear. The CDR3 is 13 amino acids. V lost 3 bases to trimming and J lost 0 bases, with 5 bases between them. CDR1 is SGHTA and CDR2 is FQGNSA in the germline V gene. This CDR3 is CASSFFMNTEAFF. CDR3 coding DNA: TGTGCCAGCAGCTTTTTCATGAACACTGAAGCTTTCTTT.

This rearrangement joins TRBV29-1 to TRBJ2-5; D possibly corresponds to TRBD2 (6 bases). The germline gives CDR1 SQVTM, CDR2 ANQGSEA. CDR3 size: 14 residues. The V gene lost 6 bases and the J gene lost 5 bases, with 19 bases spanning the gap. The CDR3 nucleotides read TGCAGCGTCAACCCCGGTAACAGCGGGGAGACCCAGTACTTC. Residues: CSVNPGNSGETQYF. The whole variable domain, remainder taken from reference TRBV29-1 and TRBJ2-5, is SAVISQKPSRDICQRGTSLTIQCQVDSQVTMMFWYRQQPGQSLTLIATANQGSEATYESGFVIDKFPISRPNLTFSTLTVSNMSPEDSSIYLCSVNPGNSGETQYFGPGTRLLVL.

Ten or more counts support this clonotype. The chain couples TRBV20-1 to TRBJ1-2, with D possibly being TRBD1 (6 bases). The germline V and J ends were trimmed by 3 bases and 8 bases, with 19 bases remaining between them. Germline assignment: CDR1 DFQATT and CDR2 SNEGSKA (reference sequence). The length of the CDR3 is 14 residues. The CDR3 protein is CSASVRDGGGGYTF. The CDR3 region has the DNA TGCAGTGCTAGTGTTCGGGACGGAGGGGGAGGCTACACCTTC.

This clonotype showed up just a few times. The chain has TRBV5-5 and TRBJ2-5; D is possibly TRBD2 (6 bases). Trimming stripped 1 base from V and 2 bases from J, with 12 bases between. CDR1 and CDR2 (germline): SGHKS, YYEKEE (reference sequence). There are 15 residues in the CDR3. The chain's CDR3 is CASSLQQDYQETQYF. The CDR3 bases are TGTGCCAGCAGCTTGCAGCAGGACTATCAAGAGACCCAGTACTTC. Full variable domain (outside the CDR3, taken from reference TRBV5-5 and TRBJ2-5): DAGVTQSPTHLIKTRGQQVTLRCSPISGHKSVSWYQQVLGQGPQFIFQYYEKEERGRGNFPDRFSARQFPNYSSELNVNALLLGDSALYLCASSLQQDYQETQYFGPGTRLLVL.

The V gene is TRBV4-2, the J gene TRBJ2-7; no clear D. The CDR3 totals 13 residues. Germline loops: CDR1 LGHNA, CDR2 YNFKEQ. Trimming took off 3 bases at V and 4 bases at J, with 10 bases between the two ends. CDR3 bases: TGTGCCAGCAGCCACAGACCTGAATACGAGCAGTACTTC. This sequence encodes CASSHRPEYEQYF.

The rearrangement links TRBV7-8 to TRBJ2-6; TRBD1 agrees at 10 bases. Per the germline V gene, CDR1 is SGHVS and CDR2 is FQNEAQ. Trimming removed 2 bases from V and 0 bases from J; junction bases left unmatched: 4. The CDR3 loop spans 18 amino acids. The CDR3 sequence is CASSLRDRGASGANVLTF. The CDR3 region has the DNA TGTGCCAGCAGCTTACGGGACAGGGGAGCCTCTGGGGCCAACGTCCTGACTTTC.

The V gene is TRBV28, the J gene TRBJ2-7; 11 bases map to TRBD1. The V gene end was trimmed by 3 bases and the J gene end by 1 base; junction bases not matched to a gene: 8. The CDR3 covers 17 residues. Germline CDR1 is MDHEN and CDR2 is SYDVKM. CDR3 residues: CASSFVDRGRNSYEQYF. Here the CDR3 DNA reads TGTGCCAGCAGTTTCGTGGACAGGGGGCGAAATTCCTACGAGCAGTACTTC.

The chain recombines TRBV12-3 or TRBV12-4 with TRBJ2-4; a weak D match, TRBD1 (5 bases). The tail of the sequence fits TRBJ2-5 better, so the J call may be wrong. This CDR3 region has 12 residues. The DNA of the CDR3 is TGTGCCAGCAGGTCAGGGTTAGAGACCCAGTACTTC. Translation: CASRSGLETQYF.

Written as DNA, the CDR3 is TGTGCCAGCAGTGAGGAGGAAGAGACCCAGTACTTC. This codes for CASSEEEETQYF. The rearrangement links TRBV6-1 to TRBJ2-5; D is perhaps TRBD2 (5 bases). Trimming took 3 bases from V and 3 from J, leaving 5 bases between them. This CDR3 is built from 12 residues. Germline V gives CDR1 MNHNS, CDR2 SASEGT.

The rearrangement links TRBV21-1 to TRBJ1-2; the table's D call, TRBD1, was not checked against the DNA. TRBV21-1 is an annotated pseudogene. This CDR3 spans 14 amino acids. This CDR3 is CASSNRDRDYGYTF. The CDR3, as DNA: TGTGCCAGCAGCAACCGGGACCGAGACTATGGCTACACCTTC.

V and J are TRBV5-1 and TRBJ1-2; no firm D call. Trimming took 0 bases from V and 12 from J, leaving 18 bases between them. This CDR3 region has 14 residues. Germline V gene data show CDR1 as SGHRS and CDR2 as YFSETQ. The CDR3 region is CASSLVSDGGMHTF. The DNA of the CDR3 is TGCGCCAGCAGCTTGGTCTCTGACGGTGGGATGCACACCTTC.